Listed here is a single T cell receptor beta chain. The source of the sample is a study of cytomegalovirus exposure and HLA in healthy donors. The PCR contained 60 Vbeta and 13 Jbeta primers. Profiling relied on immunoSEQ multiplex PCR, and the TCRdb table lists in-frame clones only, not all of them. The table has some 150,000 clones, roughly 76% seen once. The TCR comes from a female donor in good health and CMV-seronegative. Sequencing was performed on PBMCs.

The CDR3 nucleotides are TGTGCCAGCAGCCTCAGCGACAGGCTGAGCTCCTACGAGCAGTACTTC. The encoded protein is CASSLSDRLSSYEQYF. The chain is built from TRBV6-6 and TRBJ2-7; maybe TRBD1 (6 bases). The CDR3 is 16 residues long. Trimming cost V 6 bases and J 0 bases, with 18 bases left between them. Germline lookup yields CDR1 MNHNY and CDR2 SVGAGI (reference sequence).